This T cell receptor (beta chain) is drawn from a study of vaccination effects on CD4 cells after COVID-19. About this clone itself: Its antigen is as yet unknown.

Viral peptide pools were used in the ViraFEST assay to expand antigen-specific CD4+ T cells, and sequencing came afterward. Subsequent to less than eleven days of culture, CD4+ T cells were isolated. Participants got two doses of BNT162b2 or mRNA-1273 vaccine. The CDR3 extends over 14 amino acids. Germline V gene data show CDR1 as MNHNY and CDR2 as SVGAGI (reference sequence). Trimming took 6 bases from V and 8 from J, leaving 16 bases between them. TCRdb's table, derived via immunoSEQ multiplex PCR, lists solely in-frame clones and lacks some. Here the sample spans roughly 24,000 clones, over 60% being singletons.

The rearrangement links TRBV6-6 to TRBJ1-4, with D perhaps matching TRBD1 (5 bases). Sequencing was performed on CD4+ T cells from PBMCs cultured with SARS-CoV-2 spike peptides, taken after COVID-19 vaccination. This TCR derives from a human donor who received a COVID-19 vaccine. Some clones in this sample may be carry-over from other donors' samples. This chain's CDR3 is CASRTLGGYEKLFF. The CDR3 nucleotides are TGTGCCAGCAGAACGCTGGGGGGATACGAAAAACTGTTTTTT.